This T cell receptor (beta chain) was obtained from a study of blood T cell repertoires in COVID-19. Recruitment covered about 26 US areas and drew participants whose ages spanned about 18 to 100 years. In the original processing: Reference gene primers were amplified, and this amplification served to estimate nucleated cell counts. Here immunoSEQ multiplex PCR was the method, and the copy in TCRdb shows in-frame clones only, minus some. D and trimming were read from the DNA, whereas the V and J calls and clone size are those reported in that table. Of some 430,000 clones listed, roughly 88% are singletons. The sample consisted of PBMCs or T cells enriched from blood (not recorded which). The sequence was obtained from a man between 18 and 35 years old who had recovered from COVID-19.

CDR3 in DNA: TGTGCCAGCAGCTTAGTTTCCGGGACAGGGTTTTCGAATTCACCCCTCCACTTT. This encodes CASSLVSGTGFSNSPLHF. This chain connects TRBV7-8 to TRBJ1-6, with 9 bases that match TRBD1. In germline, CDR1 is SGHVS, CDR2 FQNEAQ. The CDR3 runs 18 residues. J lost 7 bases, V lost 1 base, and 11 bases had no gene match.